This record concerns one T cell receptor beta chain sequence. The data belong to a study of blood T cell repertoires in COVID-19. The J segment lost 6 bases and the V segment lost 4 bases, leaving 8 bases of the junction unmatched. The V gene's germline CDR1 is GTSNPN and CDR2 SVGIG (reference sequence). The CDR3 runs 14 residues. Repertoires were generated with immunoSEQ multiplex PCR, while TCRdb's copy carries only in-frame clones and drops some. Of fewer than 250,000 clones in the sample, roughly 90% were seen once. This chain connects TRBV30 to TRBJ1-4; TRBD1 matches at 7 bases. Specimen: peripheral blood. This TCR derives from a woman aged 40 to 50 with acute or convalescent COVID-19. CDR3 residues: CAWNLRQGHEKLFF. As DNA, the CDR3 is TGTGCCTGGAACCTAAGACAGGGTCATGAAAAACTGTTTTTT.